Below are 23 T cell receptor beta chains sequenced from a single sample in a study of T-cell memory formation after mild COVID-19. TCRdb processed the 5' RACE reads anew with MiXCR; each CDR3 protein has one entry. Here the sample spans 450,000 to 650,000 distinct CDR3 sequences, about 20% being singletons. Sequencing was done on a sample of PBMCs or a T cell subset sorted from them (not recorded which). These receptors all come from an adult woman who had mild COVID-19 (a few samples of this study predate the infection). Cell type and time point are not known.

This clonotype has only a few counts. V is TRBV18 and J is TRBJ2-7, with TRBD2 matching 8 bases. V trimming: 4 bases; J trimming: 2 bases; junction bases outside the gene matches: 19. This CDR3 is 19 amino acids long. The germline V gene encodes CDR1 KGHSH and CDR2 LQKENI. CDR3 residues: CASSQLPGFTGGQTYEQYF. In DNA, the CDR3 is TGTGCCAGCTCACAGCTGCCGGGTTTTACGGGAGGGCAAACCTACGAGCAGTACTTC.

This clonotype was counted only a few times. J is TRBJ1-5 and V is TRBV19; D ambiguous. V lost 2 bases to trimming and J lost 1 base, with 6 bases between them. This CDR3 has 14 residues. Germline CDR1 LNHDA, CDR2 SQIVND (reference sequence). The CDR3 DNA is TGTGCCAGTAGTATATTCGGGAGCAATCAGCCCCAGCATTTT. Translating gives CASSIFGSNQPQHF.

This clonotype appeared once. The J gene is TRBJ2-3, the V gene TRBV6-5; 10 nucleotides align to TRBD2. Germline-derived CDR1 and CDR2 are MNHEY and SVGAGI. Trimming removed 0 bases from V and 6 bases from J; junction bases left unmatched: 12. The CDR3 is 18 amino acids. CDR3 in amino acids: CASSYSSVGSGRFDTQYF. CDR3 sequence (DNA): TGTGCCAGCAGTTACTCCAGTGTCGGTAGCGGGAGGTTCGATACGCAGTATTTT.

This clonotype showed up just a few times. The V and J genes are TRBV5-1 and TRBJ2-1; a weak D match, TRBD2 (6 bases). The V and J ends lost 7 bases and 6 bases respectively, with 20 bases between them. Germline V gene data show CDR1 as SGHRS and CDR2 as YFSETQ. The CDR3 runs 15 residues. The chain's CDR3 is CASPWRAVKPNEQFF. The CDR3 bases are TGCGCCAGCCCCTGGAGGGCAGTGAAACCCAATGAGCAGTTCTTC.

V and J are TRBV5-1 and TRBJ2-3; D assignment may be TRBD1 or TRBD2 (6 bases each). The germline V and J ends were trimmed by 2 bases and 1 base, with 14 bases remaining between them. CDR3 length equals 16 residues. Germline V gene lookup returns CDR1 SGHRS and CDR2 YFSETQ. CDR3 protein: CASSFPRGAGTDTQYF. CDR3 sequence (DNA): TGCGCCAGCAGCTTTCCGAGGGGGGCCGGCACAGATACGCAGTATTTT.

This clonotype was counted a few times. The J gene is TRBJ1-1, the V gene TRBV29-1, with a weak D call TRBD1 (6 bases). Germline CDR1 reads SQVTM; CDR2 reads ANQGSEA. The CDR3 has 12 amino acids. Trimming shortened V by 6 bases and J by 6 bases, and 14 bases separated the two germline ends. The CDR3 reads CSVGRTASEAFF. The DNA of the CDR3 is TGCAGCGTCGGTCGGACAGCTTCTGAAGCTTTCTTT.

This clonotype has a handful of counts. The rearrangement joins TRBV9 to TRBJ2-2; 9 bases are shared with TRBD2. Losses at the gene ends were 0 bases for V and 6 bases for J; bases not matched to a gene: 9. Germline V gene data show CDR1 as SGDLS and CDR2 as YYNGEE. The CDR3 runs to 17 residues. CDR3 bases: TGTGCCAGCAGCGTAGTCGCTAGCGGGAATCGCGCCGGGGAGCTGTTTTTT. Translated: CASSVVASGNRAGELFF.

This clonotype appeared a few times. The J gene is TRBJ2-5, the V gene TRBV29-1; D is unclear. CDR1 and CDR2 (germline): SQVTM, ANQGSEA. This CDR3 comprises 13 residues. Trimming took off 4 bases at V and 4 bases at J, with 13 bases between the two ends. Here the CDR3 reads CSVGGVSRETQYF. Written as DNA, the CDR3 is TGCAGCGTTGGTGGGGTGTCTCGAGAGACCCAGTACTTC.

This clonotype has only a few counts. V is TRBV30 and J is TRBJ1-2; 9 bases map to TRBD1. The CDR3 length is 14 residues. Germline V gene lookup returns CDR1 GTSNPN and CDR2 SVGIG (reference sequence). J was trimmed by 2 bases and V by 1 base; bases with no gene match: 2. CDR3 sequence: CAWSDGQGNYGYTF. For the CDR3, the DNA is TGTGCCTGGAGTGATGGACAGGGGAACTATGGCTACACCTTC.

This clonotype was recorded many times. The gene calls are TRBV29-1 and TRBJ2-1; 8 positions match TRBD2. The junction had 9 bases not matched to a gene; V was cut back by 1 base and J by 1 base. The germline CDR1 and CDR2 sequences are SQVTM and ANQGSEA. This CDR3 has 17 amino acids. The CDR3 nucleotides are TGCAGCGTTGAAGGGGTAGCGGGAAGGGTATCCTACAATGAGCAGTTCTTC. Residues: CSVEGVAGRVSYNEQFF.

This chain joins TRBV7-3 and TRBJ2-2; TRBD1 matches at 9 bases. The germline gives CDR1 SGHTA, CDR2 FQGTGA. V lost 4 bases, J lost 8 bases, and 11 bases stayed unmatched. This CDR3 region has 16 residues. CDR3 bases: TGTGCCAGCAGCTATGGGACAGGGATACTGACTGGGGAGCTGTTTTTT. The encoded protein is CASSYGTGILTGELFF.

The gene calls are TRBV6-1 and TRBJ1-5, with a possible D match to TRBD1 (5 bases). Germline assignment: CDR1 MNHNS and CDR2 SASEGT. V was cut by 3 bases and J by 11 bases, with 26 bases left in between. This CDR3 is built from 17 residues. CDR3 nucleotides: TGTGCCAGCAGTGAGGGGTACCGGGACGGGCGGAAAGGGGCCCAGCATTTT. Protein product: CASSEGYRDGRKGAQHF.

The chain links TRBV18 to TRBJ2-3, with D perhaps matching TRBD1 (5 bases). V was pared by 0 bases and J by 2 bases, with 21 bases between. This CDR3 region has 19 residues. The germline V gene has CDR1 KGHSH and CDR2 LQKENI. The CDR3 bases are TGTGCCAGCTCACCACCGGTAGCTATCCAGGGATCTTCCACAGATACGCAGTATTTT. Amino acid sequence: CASSPPVAIQGSSTDTQYF.

This chain joins TRBV12-3 or TRBV12-4 and TRBJ1-2; 12 nucleotides align to TRBD1. The trim removed 5 bases at V and 7 bases at J, leaving 8 bases unmatched. The length of the CDR3 is 15 residues. The CDR3 DNA reads TGTGCCAGCAGTCCTAGAGGGACAGGGGGCTTTGGCTACACCTTC. It specifies CASSPRGTGGFGYTF.

V usage is TRBV14 and J usage is TRBJ2-1; no firm D call. Germline loops: CDR1 SGHDN, CDR2 FVKESK. The V end was cut by 4 bases, the J end by 10 bases, with 11 bases between. This CDR3 has 12 residues. This CDR3 is CASSPIVVEQFF. In nucleotides, the CDR3 is TGTGCCAGCAGCCCCATAGTGGTCGAGCAGTTCTTC.

There are a few counts of this clonotype. The chain recombines TRBV5-6 with TRBJ1-6, with D perhaps matching TRBD1 (5 bases). There are 15 residues in the CDR3. Germline CDR1 reads SGHDT; CDR2 reads YYEEEE. Trimming removed 4 bases at V and 9 bases at J, with 17 bases between. The CDR3 reads CASSPSTGGSSPLHF. CDR3 sequence (DNA): TGTGCCAGCAGCCCGTCTACAGGTGGTAGTTCACCCCTCCACTTT. Complete variable domain (other parts from reference TRBV5-6 and TRBJ1-6): DAGVTQSPTHLIKTRGQQVTLRCSPKSGHDTVSWYQQALGQGPQFIFQYYEEEERQRGNFPDRFSGHQFPNYSSELNVNALLLGDSALYLCASSPSTGGSSPLHFGNGTRLTVT.

J is TRBJ1-1 and V is TRBV5-1; 7 bases are shared with TRBD1. The CDR3 is 14 residues long. Germline CDR1 SGHRS, CDR2 YFSETQ. The trim removed 3 bases at V and 7 bases at J, leaving 9 bases unmatched. CDR3: CASSWEQGTGEAFF. DNA of the CDR3: TGCGCCAGCAGCTGGGAACAGGGGACCGGTGAAGCTTTCTTT.

This clonotype was recorded a few times. The J gene is TRBJ2-7, the V gene TRBV5-5; D is possibly TRBD2 (6 bases). The V gene lost 4 bases and the J gene lost 2 bases, with 13 bases spanning the gap. Per the germline V gene, CDR1 is SGHKS and CDR2 is YYEKEE (reference sequence). The CDR3 length is 14 residues. CDR3 region: CASSMGLGTYEQYF. Here the CDR3 DNA reads TGTGCCAGCAGCATGGGACTTGGAACCTACGAGCAGTACTTC.

The rearrangement joins TRBV21-1 to TRBJ2-7; TRBD1, the table's D call, was not compared with the DNA. TRBV21-1 is deemed a pseudogene. CDR3 length: 16 residues. CDR3 nucleotides: TGTGCCAGCAGTTCCCTCTCCGGGACAGGCCCCTACGAGCAGTACTTC. Its translation: CASSSLSGTGPYEQYF.

This clonotype was detected only a few times. A junction boundary mismatches the germline segment, possibly from a read error. The V and J genes are TRBV5-6 and TRBJ2-1, with a possible D match to TRBD2 (6 bases). The CDR3 is 13 residues long. From germline, CDR1 is SGHDT and CDR2 YYEEEE. CDR3 region: CASSLAGRDSPCF. The CDR3 DNA reads TGTGCCAGCAGCTTGGCCGGGCGGGACTCGCCTTGCTTC.

The chain employs TRBV6-5 and TRBJ2-3; D might be TRBD1 or TRBD2, each matching 5 bases. Trimming left V 0 bases short and J 0 bases short, with 10 bases between. CDR3 length: 16 residues. From germline, CDR1 is MNHEY and CDR2 SVGAGI. CDR3 coding DNA: TGTGCCAGCAGTTACTCCCCGGGGCCTAGCACAGATACGCAGTATTTT. The encoded protein is CASSYSPGPSTDTQYF.

The V call is TRBV11-2, the J call TRBJ2-3; 9 bases are a match to TRBD2. The junction had 9 bases not matched to a gene; V was cut back by 0 bases and J by 5 bases. The germline CDR1 and CDR2 sequences are SGHAT and FQNNGV. The CDR3 loop spans 17 amino acids. Written as DNA, the CDR3 is TGTGCCAGCAGCTTAGATGTATGGCGGGGGGGCCAAGATACGCAGTATTTT. Translating it yields CASSLDVWRGGQDTQYF.

The rearrangement joins TRBV15 to TRBJ1-4; unclear D gene. The CDR3 has 15 amino acids. The germline V gene has CDR1 LNHNV and CDR2 YYDKDF (reference sequence). Deletions cut 0 bases from V and 4 bases from J, with 9 bases between. This CDR3 reads CATSREAGINEKLFF. CDR3 nucleotide sequence: TGTGCCACCAGCAGAGAAGCGGGGATTAATGAAAAACTGTTTTTT.